The 2 T cell receptor beta chains listed next were all sequenced from one sample in a study of blood T cell repertoires in COVID-19. Using immunoSEQ multiplex PCR, the repertoire was profiled, and TCRdb retains in-frame clones only, with some absent. The data contain approximately 220,000 clones, 80% to 90% of them singletons. The sequenced material came from peripheral blood. These receptors were collected from a woman between 50 and 59 years old with acute or convalescent COVID-19.

In its sample, this clone was seen a few times. The rearrangement links TRBV5-8 to TRBJ1-1; D is ambiguous. This CDR3 has 14 amino acids. V was trimmed by 0 bases and J by 0 bases, leaving 6 bases between them. Germline V gene data show CDR1 as SGHTS and CDR2 as YDEGEE. In DNA form, the CDR3 reads TGTGCCAGCAGCTTGGGACACTTGAACACTGAAGCTTTCTTT. Its protein product is CASSLGHLNTEAFF.

This sequence joins TRBV15 and TRBJ1-4; 7 nucleotides match TRBD1. From germline, CDR1 is LNHNV and CDR2 YYDKDF (reference sequence). The CDR3 runs 14 residues. The V and J ends lost 6 bases and 4 bases, in that order; junction bases with no gene match: 5. This CDR3 reads CATRATGNNEKLFF. CDR3 nucleotides: TGTGCCACCAGAGCGACAGGGAATAATGAAAAACTGTTTTTT.